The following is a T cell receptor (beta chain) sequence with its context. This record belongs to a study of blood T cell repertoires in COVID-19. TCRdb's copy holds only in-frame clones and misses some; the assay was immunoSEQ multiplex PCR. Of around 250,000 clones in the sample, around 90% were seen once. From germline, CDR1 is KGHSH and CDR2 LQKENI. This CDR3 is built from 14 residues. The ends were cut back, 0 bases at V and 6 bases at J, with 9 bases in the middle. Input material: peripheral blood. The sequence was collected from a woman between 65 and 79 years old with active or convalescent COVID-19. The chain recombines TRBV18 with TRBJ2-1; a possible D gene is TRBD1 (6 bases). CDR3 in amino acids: CASSPPGGGNEQFF. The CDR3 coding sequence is TGTGCCAGCTCACCACCTGGGGGCGGCAATGAGCAGTTCTTC.